The 3 T cell receptor beta chains reported below all come from one sample, sequenced in a study of T cells in Graves' hyperthyroidism and ophthalmopathy (dated by TCRdb to about 2019). The library was generated by multiplex PCR. Reads for this sample came from an Illumina HiSeq 2000. TCR beta CDR3 regions were amplified from RNA transcripts. The TCR CDR3 was subjected to a first round of RT-PCR using the HTBI primer set and the Qiagen OneStep RT-PCR kit. TCRdb passed the public sequencing reads through fastp at Q25 and MiXCR, retaining productive beta sequences. Every entry covers one CDR3 protein and lists the most common genes and DNA from its rows. Recorded for this sample are under 250,000 distinct CDR3 sequences; about a sixth of them occurred a single time. About 56% of the sample is held by the ten biggest clonotypes. The sample comprised blood. Receptor source: a woman aged 45-65 years with Graves' hyperthyroidism.

This clonotype was seen at least ten times. The chain couples TRBV10-3 to TRBJ2-5, with D tentatively TRBD2 (6 bases). The germline V gene has CDR1 ENHRY and CDR2 SYGVKD. The V end was cut by 8 bases, the J end by 5 bases, with 9 bases between. The CDR3 spans 11 residues. The CDR3 sequence: CAIAEGETQYF. DNA of the CDR3: TGTGCCATCGCGGAGGGGGAGACCCAGTACTTC.

The chain uses TRBV15 and TRBJ1-6, with D possibly being TRBD1 (5 bases). CDR3 length equals 17 residues. Per germline, CDR1 LNHNV and CDR2 YYDKDF (reference sequence). Trimming pared 0 bases from V and 8 bases from J, leaving 17 bases between. For the CDR3, the DNA is TGTGCCACCAGCAGAGATGGCTCCAGGGCTGGGTATTCACCCCTCCACTTT. This gives the protein CATSRDGSRAGYSPLHF.

The rearrangement joins TRBV12-3 or TRBV12-4 to TRBJ2-1; 11 bases map to TRBD2. V was pared by 5 bases and J by 5 bases, with 8 bases of the junction left unmatched. The CDR3 extends over 16 amino acids. The CDR3 loop reads CASSPFLGLADNEQFF. In nucleotides, the CDR3 is TGTGCCAGCAGTCCTTTTCTGGGACTAGCGGACAATGAGCAGTTCTTC.